These 30 T cell receptor beta chains originate from one sample sequenced in a study of cytomegalovirus exposure and HLA in healthy donors. Amplification used 60 Vbeta primers and 13 Jbeta primers. The method was immunoSEQ multiplex PCR; TCRdb's version includes in-frame clones alone and lacks a portion of them. In the table there are nearly 110,000 clones, 65% to 80% of which are singletons. The sequenced sample was PBMCs. These receptor sequences come from a male donor in good health and CMV-seropositive.

The chain combines TRBV5-1 with TRBJ2-7, with 10 bases lining up with TRBD2. J gave up 10 bases and V 3 bases, and 4 bases lay outside the gene matches. This CDR3 is 12 amino acids long. Germline V lookup: CDR1 SGHRS, CDR2 YFSETQ. The CDR3 bases are TGCGCCAGCAGCTCCGGACTAGCGGTCCAGTACTTC. Its translation: CASSSGLAVQYF.

J is TRBJ2-7 and V is TRBV27; D possibly corresponds to TRBD2 (5 bases). There are 13 residues in the CDR3. Trimming took off 0 bases at V and 6 bases at J, with 9 bases between the two ends. Per the germline V gene, CDR1 is MNHEY and CDR2 is SMNVEV (reference sequence). The CDR3, as DNA: TGTGCCAGCAGTTTATCACTAGAAAGCGAGCAGTACTTC. The encoded protein is CASSLSLESEQYF.

V gene TRBV20-1 combines with J gene TRBJ1-1; maybe TRBD1 (5 bases). Germline CDR1 reads DFQATT; CDR2 reads SNEGSKA (reference sequence). V lost 5 bases and J lost 10, with 14 bases in between. The CDR3 covers 11 residues. The DNA for the CDR3 is TGCAGTGCTGGGGGGACTGGCGGAGCTTTCTTT. This codes for CSAGGTGGAFF.

This clone showed up just a few times. The chain employs TRBV2 and TRBJ2-3, with TRBD2 matching over 7 bases. The CDR3 totals 14 residues. Per the germline V gene, CDR1 is SNHLY and CDR2 is FYNNEI. J was trimmed by 6 bases and V by 4 bases; bases with no gene match: 7. CDR3 in DNA: TGTGCCAGCAGTGTGGGACTATCTGTGGATACGCAGTATTTT. This encodes CASSVGLSVDTQYF.

The chain uses TRBV4-1 and TRBJ2-7, with D perhaps matching TRBD2 (5 bases). V was pared by 0 bases and J by 5 bases, with 14 bases between. Per germline, CDR1 MGHRA and CDR2 YSYEKL. The CDR3 totals 15 residues. In DNA, the CDR3 is TGCGCCAGCAGCCAAGATGGCGGGCCTAGCAACGAGCAGTACTTC. Its translation is CASSQDGGPSNEQYF.

This clone was detected only a few times. The rearrangement joins TRBV29-1 to TRBJ2-7; D ambiguous. CDR3 length equals 13 residues. Germline CDR1 and CDR2: SQVTM and ANQGSEA. Trimming took 3 bases from V and 2 from J, leaving 11 bases between them. In DNA, the CDR3 is TGCAGCGTTGATAGCAACAAACCCTACGAGCAGTACTTC. This translates into CSVDSNKPYEQYF.

This chain links TRBV18 with TRBJ2-5, with D unresolved. This CDR3 comprises 13 residues. V was clipped by 4 bases and J by 3 bases, with 9 bases between them. CDR1 is KGHSH and CDR2 is LQKENI in the germline V gene. The CDR3 bases are TGTGCCAGCTCACGGGCAGAGAAAGAGACCCAGTACTTC. This gives the protein CASSRAEKETQYF.

The chain links TRBV5-6 to TRBJ1-1, with a weak D call TRBD1 (5 bases). V shed 2 bases and J shed 10 bases, with 21 bases lying between them. The CDR3 length is 15 residues. Germline-derived CDR1 and CDR2 are SGHDT and YYEEEE. CDR3 nucleotides: TGTGCCAGCAGCTTTAGGGCCTGGGGAATAACAGGAGCTTTCTTT. It specifies CASSFRAWGITGAFF. Full variable domain (rest looked up from reference TRBV5-6 and TRBJ1-1): DAGVTQSPTHLIKTRGQQVTLRCSPKSGHDTVSWYQQALGQGPQFIFQYYEEEERQRGNFPDRFSGHQFPNYSSELNVNALLLGDSALYLCASSFRAWGITGAFFGQGTRLTVV.

The sample holds one count of this clone. The gene calls are TRBV5-6 and TRBJ2-3; 7 positions agree with TRBD1. From germline, CDR1 is SGHDT and CDR2 YYEEEE. V lost 1 base to trimming and J lost 2 bases; unmatched junction nucleotides: 10. The CDR3 spans 17 residues. As DNA, the CDR3 is TGTGCCAGCAGCTTGCGGGGACAGCTTTCCCTCACAGATACGCAGTATTTT. Encoded protein: CASSLRGQLSLTDTQYF.

The chain couples TRBV19 to TRBJ2-2; weak D call: TRBD2 (7 bases). The CDR3 covers 14 residues. Trimming took off 10 bases at V and 4 bases at J, with 16 bases between the two ends. Germline CDR1 LNHDA, CDR2 SQIVND (reference sequence). This CDR3 reads CATHMGGGTGELFF. CDR3 bases: TGTGCCACCCATATGGGAGGGGGCACCGGGGAGCTGTTTTTT.

This clone has more than one count but fewer than ten. The V gene is TRBV30, the J gene TRBJ2-5, with a weak D call TRBD2 (6 bases). The V end was cut by 0 bases, the J end by 5 bases, with 13 bases between. Germline V gene lookup returns CDR1 GTSNPN and CDR2 SVGIG (reference sequence). The CDR3 has 14 residues. CDR3 sequence (DNA): TGTGCCTGGAGTGTACCCACTAGCTCTGAGACCCAGTACTTC. It translates to CAWSVPTSSETQYF.

The J gene is TRBJ2-3, the V gene TRBV4-3, with 9 bases matching TRBD2. V gave up 4 bases and J gave up 0 bases; unmatched junction bases: 8. There are 17 residues in the CDR3. Germline V gene sequence: CDR1 LGHNA, CDR2 YSLEER. The CDR3 sequence is CASSPGPGLASTDTQYF. CDR3 nucleotide sequence: TGCGCCAGCAGCCCGGGGCCGGGACTAGCTAGCACAGATACGCAGTATTTT.

J is TRBJ2-3 and V is TRBV11-1; a possible D gene is TRBD1 (6 bases). This CDR3 comprises 14 residues. Trimming removed 5 bases at V and 0 bases at J, with 9 bases between. From germline, CDR1 is SGHAT and CDR2 FQDESV (reference sequence). The CDR3 loop is CASSRQVSTDTQYF. In nucleotides, the CDR3 is TGTGCCAGCAGCCGACAGGTTAGCACAGATACGCAGTATTTT.

The rearrangement links TRBV9 to TRBJ1-6, with unresolved D. V lost 4 bases and J 0 bases, leaving 11 bases between the germline ends. Per germline, CDR1 SGDLS and CDR2 YYNGEE. CDR3 length: 16 residues. The CDR3 DNA reads TGTGCCAGCAGCCCGTCGGGGAGCTCCTATAATTCACCCCTCCACTTT. Its protein is CASSPSGSSYNSPLHF.

This clone was picked up a small number of times. V and J are TRBV28 and TRBJ2-3, with 8 bases that match TRBD2. Germline lookup yields CDR1 MDHEN and CDR2 SYDVKM. Trimming at V came to 3 bases and at J to 10 bases, leaving 9 bases not matched to a gene. CDR3 length: 14 amino acids. The CDR3 loop reads CASSFVAGSLSQYF. In DNA, the CDR3 is TGTGCCAGCAGTTTTGTAGCGGGGAGCCTCTCGCAGTATTTT.

The rearrangement uses TRBV30 and TRBJ2-5; no clear D gene. TRBJ2-7 matches the DNA end more closely, so the J call is doubtful. There are 11 residues in the CDR3. Germline CDR1 and CDR2: GTSNPN and SVGIG (reference sequence). DNA for the CDR3: TGTGCCTGGAGTGTACTCTACGAGCAGTACTTC. Its translation: CAWSVLYEQYF.

The chain links TRBV6-1 to TRBJ1-5; D might be TRBD1 (5 bases). This CDR3 comprises 13 residues. CDR1 and CDR2 (germline): MNHNS, SASEGT. The V and J ends lost 7 bases and 4 bases respectively, with 11 bases between them. CDR3 bases: TGTGCCAGCACCAGGGATCGAAATCAGCCCCAGCATTTT. Translating gives CASTRDRNQPQHF.

This clone was picked up one time. This chain links TRBV12-2 with TRBJ1-1; the table's D call, TRBD1, was not checked against the DNA. TRBV12-2 is labeled a pseudogene. The CDR3 covers 15 residues. CDR3 protein: CASRRRDRENTEAFF. The DNA of the CDR3 is TGTGCAAGTCGCCGGCGGGACAGGGAGAACACTGAAGCTTTCTTT.

This chain connects TRBV10-2 to TRBJ1-3, with 9 bases aligning to TRBD1. Trimming cost V 6 bases and J 8 bases; bases outside gene matches: 5. Germline lookup yields CDR1 WSHSY and CDR2 SAAADI. The CDR3 spans 13 residues. This chain's CDR3 is CASSRDRADTIYF. DNA for the CDR3: TGCGCCAGCAGCCGGGACAGGGCAGACACCATATATTTT.

The rearrangement uses TRBV7-3 and TRBJ2-1; D might be TRBD2 (5 bases). Germline V gives CDR1 SGHTA, CDR2 FQGTGA. Deletions cut 4 bases from V and 0 bases from J, with 16 bases between. CDR3 length: 17 residues. The CDR3 DNA reads as TGTGCCAGCAGCTCCACCAGCGGTGGGTACTCCTACAATGAGCAGTTCTTC. Protein sequence: CASSSTSGGYSYNEQFF.

V gene TRBV7-6 combines with J gene TRBJ1-1; TRBD1 matches at 8 bases. This CDR3 has 14 residues. V trimming: 5 bases; J trimming: 2 bases; junction bases outside the gene matches: 4. Looked up from germline, CDR1 is SGHVS and CDR2 is FNYEAQ. In DNA, the CDR3 is TGTGCCAGCAGCCCCGGACAGGGTAACACTGAAGCTTTCTTT. Translated: CASSPGQGNTEAFF.

This clone occurred once. The V call is TRBV5-1, the J call TRBJ1-1; 10 bases are a match to TRBD1. V was clipped by 4 bases and J by 6 bases; unmatched bases: 9. The germline gives CDR1 SGHRS, CDR2 YFSETQ. The CDR3 totals 15 residues. The CDR3 reads CASSRDRDRGAEAFF. CDR3 nucleotides: TGCGCCAGCAGCAGAGACCGGGACAGGGGAGCTGAAGCTTTCTTT.

This clone was detected only a few times. This sequence joins TRBV19 and TRBJ1-1, with D possibly being TRBD1 (6 bases). Germline V gene lookup returns CDR1 LNHDA and CDR2 SQIVND (reference sequence). This CDR3 spans 15 amino acids. V gave up 3 bases and J gave up 1 base, with 12 bases separating them. Written as DNA, the CDR3 is TGTGCCAGTAGTATCGGACAGCCGGGGAACACTGAAGCTTTCTTT. This gives the protein CASSIGQPGNTEAFF.

This sequence joins TRBV5-8 and TRBJ1-6; TRBD1 might be the D (6 bases). CDR3 length: 16 residues. V lost 2 bases and J lost 7, with 16 bases in between. Germline assignment: CDR1 SGHTS and CDR2 YDEGEE. In DNA form, the CDR3 reads TGTGCCAGCAGCTTTCCCAGGGGTGTTCGGAATTCACCCCTCCACTTT. Amino acid sequence: CASSFPRGVRNSPLHF.

The CDR3 protein is CATSSEGAEAFF. The CDR3, as DNA: TGTGCCACCAGCAGCGAGGGAGCTGAAGCTTTCTTT. The J gene is TRBJ1-1, the V gene TRBV15; D remains ambiguous. Between the trimmed V and J ends, which lost 3 bases and 6 bases, there was a span of 8 bases. Germline V lookup: CDR1 LNHNV, CDR2 YYDKDF (reference sequence). This CDR3 has 12 residues.

The J gene is TRBJ2-7, the V gene TRBV4-1, with D perhaps matching TRBD2 (5 bases). V shed 1 base and J shed 5 bases, with 15 bases lying between them. Per germline, CDR1 MGHRA and CDR2 YSYEKL. CDR3 length: 15 residues. CDR3 coding DNA: TGCGCCAGCAGCCAAGGGCGGCTAGCTGGGCACGAGCAGTACTTC. Encoded protein: CASSQGRLAGHEQYF.

This clone was seen a handful of times. The chain carries TRBV28 and TRBJ2-3, with a tentative D call TRBD2 (5 bases). The CDR3 contains 16 residues. Germline V gene lookup returns CDR1 MDHEN and CDR2 SYDVKM. With 4 bases removed from V and 0 bases from J, the gap between germline ends came to 14 bases. The CDR3 loop reads CASSSPRGGSTDTQYF. As DNA, the CDR3 is TGTGCCAGCAGTTCGCCCCGCGGCGGGAGCACAGATACGCAGTATTTT.

This clone was picked up a small number of times. This rearrangement joins TRBV29-1 to TRBJ1-5, with a weak D call TRBD1 (5 bases). The V gene lost 4 bases and the J gene lost 4 bases, with 14 bases spanning the gap. The V gene's germline CDR1 is SQVTM and CDR2 ANQGSEA. This CDR3 has 14 residues. Here the CDR3 DNA reads TGCAGCGTTGCCGCAGGGACTAAGAATCAGCCCCAGCATTTT. It specifies CSVAAGTKNQPQHF.

The V call is TRBV5-4, the J call TRBJ2-7; 10 nucleotides align to TRBD2. This CDR3 is built from 15 residues. Trimming removed 0 bases from V and 6 bases from J; junction bases left unmatched: 6. Germline V CDR1 and CDR2: SGHNT, YYREEE (reference sequence). CDR3 loop: CASSLDQREGGEQYF. The CDR3 DNA sequence: TGTGCCAGCAGCTTGGATCAGCGGGAGGGTGGCGAGCAGTACTTC.

J is TRBJ1-3 and V is TRBV2; D not resolved. This CDR3 contains 18 residues. Germline V CDR1 and CDR2: SNHLY, FYNNEI. With 3 bases removed from V and 1 base from J, the gap between germline ends came to 19 bases. CDR3 coding DNA: TGTGCCAGCAGTGATTTGTCCGAGCCCATCGTTTCTGGAAACACCATATATTTT. Its translation: CASSDLSEPIVSGNTIYF.